The 16 T cell receptor beta chains reported below all come from one sample, sequenced in a study of siplizumab effects on memory and regulatory T cells. Data came from immunoSEQ multiplex PCR; TCRdb stores just in-frame clones and leaves some out. This sample has under 100,000 clones, with about 95% found just once. What was sequenced was non-Treg CD4+ T cells sorted from blood. These receptors all come from a human donor in good health.

CDR3 DNA sequence: TGTGCCAGCAGCTTAGTGGGACAGGGGGCGGGTCAGCCCCAGCATTTT. It translates to CASSLVGQGAGQPQHF. The rearrangement links TRBV7-9 to TRBJ1-5; 12 positions match TRBD1. This CDR3 spans 16 amino acids. Trimming cost V 1 base and J 6 bases; bases outside gene matches: 4. Germline V CDR1 and CDR2: SEHNR, FQNEAQ (reference sequence). Full variable domain (remainder filled in from reference TRBV7-9 and TRBJ1-5): DTGVSQNPRHKITKRGQNVTFRCDPISEHNRLYWYRQTLGQGPEFLTYFQNEAQLEKSRLLSDRFSAERPKGSFSTLEIQRTEQGDSAMYLCASSLVGQGAGQPQHFGDGTRLSIL.

The CDR3 DNA reads as TGTGCCAGCAGCTTAGGGATTGAAGCTTTCTTT. Translated, it gives CASSLGIEAFF. The genes are TRBV7-9 and TRBJ1-1; D gene unclear. Germline V CDR1 and CDR2: SEHNR, FQNEAQ (reference sequence). The CDR3 is made up of 11 amino acids. Trimming pared 1 base from V and 7 bases from J, leaving 4 bases between.

The gene calls are TRBV11-3 and TRBJ2-1; 10 nucleotides align to TRBD2. The length of the CDR3 is 16 residues. Germline loops: CDR1 SGHNT, CDR2 YENEEA. V shed 6 bases and J 6 bases; nucleotides not matched to a gene: 11. For the CDR3, the DNA is TGTGCCAGCAGTCCCTCGTATAGCGGGAGGAGCAATGAGCAGTTCTTC. It translates to CASSPSYSGRSNEQFF.

This chain joins TRBV5-6 and TRBJ2-5; D could derive from TRBD1 or TRBD2 (7 bases each). The length of the CDR3 is 16 residues. Trimming removed 4 bases from V and 6 bases from J, with 22 bases in between. Germline V lookup: CDR1 SGHDT, CDR2 YYEEEE. This chain's CDR3 is CASSRGGRGAFKTQYF. CDR3 sequence (DNA): TGTGCCAGCAGCCGCGGGGGCAGGGGGGCTTTTAAGACCCAGTACTTC.

This chain connects TRBV6-5 to TRBJ2-2; the D is unclear. This CDR3 is 15 amino acids long. V lost 5 bases and J 4 bases, leaving 14 bases between the germline ends. CDR1 and CDR2 (germline): MNHEY, SVGAGI. CDR3 bases: TGTGCCAGCAGTCAAAAACGGGCGTCCACCGGGGAGCTGTTTTTT. Translation: CASSQKRASTGELFF.

The chain is built from TRBV25-1 and TRBJ1-2; tentatively, D is TRBD1 (6 bases). This CDR3 region has 15 residues. Trimming shortened V by 3 bases and J by 4 bases, and 15 bases separated the two germline ends. The V gene's germline CDR1 is MGHDK and CDR2 SYGVNS. The CDR3 is CASSDPGTTAYGYTF. The DNA of the CDR3 is TGTGCCAGCAGTGATCCCGGGACAACCGCCTATGGCTACACCTTC.

The J gene is TRBJ1-4, the V gene TRBV5-4; D not resolved. The CDR3 consists of 13 residues. Germline CDR1 and CDR2: SGHNT and YYREEE (reference sequence). Deletions cut 7 bases from V and 3 bases from J, with 10 bases between. Written as DNA, the CDR3 is TGTGCCAGCCGCGGACCGCCTAATGAAAAACTGTTTTTT. As protein: CASRGPPNEKLFF.

As for this clone: Germline and junction disagree at one end, which may indicate a read error. The sample carries other DNA sequences with the same CDR3. The chain couples TRBV28 to TRBJ1-2; D not certain. The CDR3 runs to 12 residues. Germline-derived CDR1 and CDR2 are MDHEN and SYDVKM. In DNA form, the CDR3 reads TGTGCCAGCATGGGGATTAACTATGGCTACACTTTC. Translated, it gives CASMGINYGYTF.

The rearrangement links TRBV5-1 to TRBJ2-7; D ambiguous. This CDR3 is 13 amino acids long. V was shortened by 1 base and J by 2 bases, with 7 bases between the two germline ends. From germline, CDR1 is SGHRS and CDR2 YFSETQ. The CDR3 loop reads CASSLSGPYEQYF. CDR3 nucleotide sequence: TGCGCCAGCAGCTTGTCGGGCCCCTACGAGCAGTACTTC.

The V call is TRBV11-2, the J call TRBJ1-4; unclear D gene. Per germline, CDR1 SGHAT and CDR2 FQNNGV. V lost 1 base and J lost 8, with 20 bases in between. This CDR3 region has 17 residues. CDR3 sequence reads: CASSLGPPTRNREKLFF. CDR3 nucleotides: TGTGCCAGCAGCTTAGGTCCCCCGACAAGGAATAGAGAAAAACTGTTTTTT.

This rearrangement joins TRBV4-2 to TRBJ2-5; D not certain. Germline V gene data show CDR1 as LGHNA and CDR2 as YNFKEQ. The CDR3 contains 13 residues. V lost 1 base to trimming and J lost 2 bases, with 5 bases between them. CDR3 residues: CASSQGRQETQYF. The CDR3 bases are TGTGCCAGCAGCCAAGGACGGCAAGAGACCCAGTACTTC.

The genes are TRBV19 and TRBJ1-3; D gene unclear. The V end was cut by 3 bases, the J end by 1 base, with 7 bases between. The V gene's germline CDR1 is LNHDA and CDR2 SQIVND (reference sequence). CDR3 length: 14 amino acids. In DNA, the CDR3 is TGTGCCAGTAGTATGTCGCTTTCTGGAAACACCATATATTTT. It codes for CASSMSLSGNTIYF.

V usage is TRBV5-1 and J usage is TRBJ2-1; perhaps TRBD1 as D (6 bases). Between the trimmed V and J ends, which lost 1 base and 4 bases, there was a span of 12 bases. Germline CDR1 SGHRS, CDR2 YFSETQ. This CDR3 contains 15 residues. CDR3 loop: CASSLPGTHYNEQFF. The CDR3 nucleotides are TGCGCCAGCAGCTTGCCCGGGACACATTACAATGAGCAGTTCTTC. Full variable domain (outside the CDR3, taken from reference TRBV5-1 and TRBJ2-1): KAGVTQTPRYLIKTRGQQVTLSCSPISGHRSVSWYQQTPGQGLQFLFEYFSETQRNKGNFPGRFSGRQFSNSRSEMNVSTLELGDSALYLCASSLPGTHYNEQFFGPGTRLTVL.

The chain is built from TRBV14 and TRBJ2-7; possibly TRBD2 for D (6 bases). This CDR3 is built from 16 residues. Trimming took 0 bases from V and 8 from J, leaving 20 bases between them. CDR1 is SGHDN, CDR2 FVKESK, per germline. The CDR3 nucleotides read TGTGCCAGCAGCCAAGACGATGGGAGGCACCTACTTAAGCAGTACTTC. It specifies CASSQDDGRHLLKQYF.

The genes are TRBV7-3 and TRBJ2-2; D may be TRBD2 (5 bases). Trimming removed 1 base from V and 7 bases from J, with 13 bases in between. Germline loops: CDR1 SGHTA, CDR2 FQGTGA. The CDR3 spans 15 residues. The CDR3 nucleotides read TGTGCCAGCAGCTTAATTGCTAGCTTGGGCGGGGAGCTGTTTTTT. Protein sequence: CASSLIASLGGELFF.

This chain joins TRBV19 and TRBJ2-7; 8 bases match TRBD2. The V gene end was trimmed by 5 bases and the J gene end by 2 bases; junction bases not matched to a gene: 5. The CDR3 totals 14 residues. Germline V gene sequence: CDR1 LNHDA, CDR2 SQIVND (reference sequence). The CDR3 is CASSASGGAYEQYF. The CDR3 DNA reads as TGTGCCAGTAGTGCCTCGGGGGGGGCCTACGAGCAGTACTTC.